The 28 T cell receptor beta chains presented below share a single source sample, sequenced in a study of T-cell memory formation after mild COVID-19. TCRdb fed the 5' RACE reads into MiXCR, producing one record per CDR3 protein. Of approximately 500,000 distinct CDR3 sequences in the sample, more than 20% were seen once. Sequenced sample: PBMCs or a T cell subset sorted from them (not recorded which). The receptors stem from an adult woman who had mild COVID-19 (a few samples of this study predate the infection). Cell type and time point are not known.

The chain has TRBV6-2 or TRBV6-3 and TRBJ1-1; 7 nucleotides agree with TRBD1. The germline gives CDR1 MNHEY, CDR2 SVGEGT. Unmatched junction bases numbered 10, after V lost 2 bases and J lost 1 base. This CDR3 is 17 amino acids long. This CDR3 is CASSYEGAPRGNTEAFF. DNA for the CDR3: TGTGCCAGCAGTTACGAGGGGGCCCCTCGGGGGAACACTGAAGCTTTCTTT.

The gene calls are TRBV6-5 and TRBJ1-2; tentative D call: TRBD1 (6 bases). V dropped 6 bases and J dropped 8 bases, with 16 bases sitting between them. Germline loops: CDR1 MNHEY, CDR2 SVGAGI. The CDR3 loop spans 13 amino acids. The CDR3 DNA reads TGTGCCAGCAGGGGGTACAGGGCGAAGGGCTACACCTTC. Protein sequence: CASRGYRAKGYTF.

The genes are TRBV12-3 or TRBV12-4 and TRBJ2-3, with no clear D. This CDR3 is built from 15 residues. V lost 4 bases and J lost 0, with 11 bases in between. The DNA of the CDR3 is TGTGCCAGCAGTTCTCGGACCCTGAGCACAGATACGCAGTATTTT. This encodes CASSSRTLSTDTQYF.

V gene TRBV11-2 combines with J gene TRBJ1-2; possibly TRBD1 for D (5 bases). Trimming removed 1 base from V and 6 bases from J, with 12 bases in between. This CDR3 contains 14 residues. Germline V gene sequence: CDR1 SGHAT, CDR2 FQNNGV. CDR3 DNA: TGTGCCAGCAGCTTAGGTGGGGCCGCTGATGGCTACACCTTC. Residues: CASSLGGAADGYTF.

This chain connects TRBV7-9 to TRBJ2-3; 10 bases line up with TRBD1. CDR1 is SEHNR, CDR2 FQNEAQ, per germline (reference sequence). The CDR3 is 16 amino acids. Unmatched junction bases numbered 4, after V lost 2 bases and J lost 2 bases. CDR3 nucleotides: TGTGCCAGCAGCTTATGGGGACAGGGGTCCACAGATACGCAGTATTTT. Protein product: CASSLWGQGSTDTQYF.

V usage is TRBV7-9 and J usage is TRBJ1-2; perhaps TRBD1 as D (5 bases). Trimming took 3 bases from V and 2 from J, leaving 10 bases between them. Looked up from germline, CDR1 is SEHNR and CDR2 is FQNEAQ (reference sequence). The CDR3 length is 14 residues. The CDR3 spells CASSLGQRNYGYTF. The CDR3 nucleotides read TGTGCCAGCAGCTTGGGGCAGAGAAACTATGGCTACACCTTC.

This rearrangement joins TRBV10-3 to TRBJ2-3; D possibly corresponds to TRBD2 (7 bases). The CDR3 sequence is 14 residues long. Germline V gene lookup returns CDR1 ENHRY and CDR2 SYGVKD. V was clipped by 6 bases and J by 6 bases, with 16 bases between them. The CDR3 sequence: CAISRGATGDTQYF. The CDR3 nucleotides read TGTGCCATCAGCCGGGGGGCCACCGGGGATACGCAGTATTTT.

In its sample, this clonotype was seen a few times. This chain connects TRBV6-5 to TRBJ1-5; TRBD1 is a possible D gene (5 bases). Germline V lookup: CDR1 MNHEY, CDR2 SVGAGI. Trimming shortened V by 5 bases and J by 9 bases, and 14 bases separated the two germline ends. The CDR3 totals 13 residues. CDR3 residues: CASSEQVRRPQHF. Here the CDR3 DNA reads TGTGCCAGCAGTGAACAGGTTCGGCGGCCCCAGCATTTT.

This chain links TRBV15 with TRBJ2-7; tentatively, D is TRBD1 or TRBD2 (6 bases each). V gave up 3 bases and J gave up 4 bases, with 13 bases separating them. The CDR3 covers 14 residues. Per germline, CDR1 LNHNV and CDR2 YYDKDF (reference sequence). CDR3 sequence reads: CATSRWGAGYEQYF. Here the CDR3 DNA reads TGTGCCACCAGCAGGTGGGGGGCTGGGTACGAGCAGTACTTC. Full variable domain (missing parts from reference TRBV15 and TRBJ2-7): DAMVIQNPRYQVTQFGKPVTLSCSQTLNHNVMYWYQQKSSQAPKLLFHYYDKDFNNEADTPDNFQSRRPNTSFCFLDIRSPGLGDTAMYLCATSRWGAGYEQYFGPGTRLTVT.

This clonotype has only a few counts. This chain links TRBV19 with TRBJ2-7, with 13 nucleotides matching TRBD2. Germline-derived CDR1 and CDR2 are LNHDA and SQIVND (reference sequence). V shed 3 bases and J 5 bases; nucleotides not matched to a gene: 7. The CDR3 contains 16 residues. CDR3: CASSIYRTSGRNEQYF. CDR3 DNA: TGTGCCAGTAGTATTTACAGGACTAGCGGGAGAAACGAGCAGTACTTC.

The V and J genes are TRBV7-3 and TRBJ2-7, with TRBD2 matching 13 bases. Germline lookup yields CDR1 SGHTA and CDR2 FQGTGA. V gave up 5 bases and J gave up 6 bases; unmatched junction bases: 4. CDR3 size: 14 residues. The DNA of the CDR3 is TGTGCCAGCAGCCCCGGGACTAGCGGGACCGAGCAGTACTTC. It specifies CASSPGTSGTEQYF.

This clonotype appeared many times. The chain is built from TRBV27 and TRBJ2-5; 8 nucleotides align to TRBD2. In germline, CDR1 is MNHEY, CDR2 SMNVEV (reference sequence). Losses at the gene ends were 7 bases for V and 3 bases for J; bases not matched to a gene: 4. CDR3 size: 13 residues. The CDR3 nucleotides are TGTGCCAGCAAACTTAGCGGGAAAGAGACCCAGTACTTC. Its protein product is CASKLSGKETQYF.

A few counts support this clonotype. V is TRBV6-1 and J is TRBJ2-3; 7 bases agree with TRBD2. Looked up from germline, CDR1 is MNHNS and CDR2 is SASEGT. The CDR3 runs 14 residues. With V trimmed by 5 bases and J by 13 bases, 15 bases remained unmatched. The CDR3 DNA reads TGTGCCAGCAGTTCCCCAGGGAGCGGGACTGCGAAGTATTTT. Protein sequence: CASSSPGSGTAKYF.

This chain connects TRBV2 to TRBJ1-2, with TRBD1 matching 7 bases. Germline CDR1 is SNHLY and CDR2 is FYNNEI. The V and J ends lost 2 bases and 4 bases, in that order; junction bases with no gene match: 4. The CDR3 runs 14 residues. The CDR3 region is CASSERGQIYGYTF. The CDR3 region has the DNA TGTGCCAGCAGTGAAAGGGGACAGATCTATGGCTACACCTTC.

The V and J genes are TRBV12-3 or TRBV12-4 and TRBJ1-6; D is uncertain. The germline V and J ends were trimmed by 5 bases and 3 bases, with 14 bases remaining between them. The CDR3 spans 16 residues. CDR3 DNA sequence: TGTGCCAGCAGTCCTTGGCCGGGTGACTATAATTCACCCCTCCACTTT. This translates into CASSPWPGDYNSPLHF.

There are a few counts of this clonotype. This chain links TRBV15 with TRBJ2-7; 8 nucleotides line up with TRBD2. This CDR3 contains 16 residues. Germline CDR1 LNHNV, CDR2 YYDKDF (reference sequence). V dropped 1 base and J dropped 2; count of bases not matched to a gene: 7. The CDR3 loop reads CATSRAPGGAPYEQYF. Written as DNA, the CDR3 is TGTGCCACCAGCAGAGCCCCGGGGGGGGCCCCCTACGAGCAGTACTTC.

The genes are TRBV5-5 and TRBJ2-3, with D tentatively TRBD1 (6 bases). V lost 2 bases and J lost 2, with 15 bases in between. Germline loops: CDR1 SGHKS, CDR2 YYEKEE (reference sequence). The CDR3 runs 16 residues. CDR3 DNA sequence: TGTGCCAGCAGCTTTGTGTTGGGGGCCCCCACAGATACGCAGTATTTT. Its translation: CASSFVLGAPTDTQYF.

The chain carries TRBV5-1 and TRBJ2-3; 10 nucleotides line up with TRBD2. This CDR3 spans 16 amino acids. V was clipped by 4 bases and J by 3 bases; unmatched bases: 8. Germline CDR1 SGHRS, CDR2 YFSETQ. In nucleotides, the CDR3 is TGCGCCAGCAGCCTTACTAGCGGGGTAATTACAGATACGCAGTATTTT. Translating gives CASSLTSGVITDTQYF.

CDR3 residues: CASSKEQTARETQYF. CDR3 sequence (DNA): TGTGCCAGCAGCAAAGAGCAAACTGCCCGAGAGACCCAGTACTTC. This chain connects TRBV2 to TRBJ2-5; D unresolved. Germline assignment: CDR1 SNHLY and CDR2 FYNNEI. Trimming stripped 6 bases from V and 4 bases from J, with 18 bases between. The CDR3 is 15 amino acids. Combining the CDR3 with reference TRBV2 and TRBJ2-5 gives the whole variable domain EPEVTQTPSHQVTQMGQEVILRCVPISNHLYFYWYRQILGQKVEFLVSFYNNEISEKSEIFDDQFSVERPDGSNFTLKIRSTKLEDSAMYFCASSKEQTARETQYFGPGTRLLVL.

CDR3 sequence: CASSFRTSGSLYEQYF. The CDR3 coding sequence is TGTGCCAGCAGTTTTCGGACTAGCGGGTCCCTCTACGAGCAGTACTTC. The genes are TRBV27 and TRBJ2-7; 11 bases are shared with TRBD2. This CDR3 is 16 amino acids long. Trimming at V came to 3 bases and at J to 3 bases, leaving 7 bases not matched to a gene. Looked up from germline, CDR1 is MNHEY and CDR2 is SMNVEV (reference sequence).

V usage is TRBV4-3 and J usage is TRBJ2-5; D remains ambiguous. V lost 0 bases and J 3 bases, leaving 17 bases between the germline ends. Germline lookup yields CDR1 LGHNA and CDR2 YSLEER. CDR3 length: 17 residues. Here the CDR3 reads CASSQDPLSNYEETQYF. CDR3 sequence (DNA): TGCGCCAGCAGCCAAGATCCCCTTAGTAATTACGAAGAGACCCAGTACTTC.

This clonotype was recorded only once. The chain combines TRBV15 with TRBJ2-3, with D possibly matching TRBD2 (5 bases). V shed 0 bases and J shed 6 bases, with 10 bases lying between them. The CDR3 has 14 residues. The germline V gene has CDR1 LNHNV and CDR2 YYDKDF (reference sequence). As DNA, the CDR3 is TGTGCCACCAGCAGAGAAGGGAAGCGGGATACGCAGTATTTT. Protein product: CATSREGKRDTQYF.

The rearrangement joins TRBV7-3 to TRBJ2-5, with TRBD2 matching 8 bases. CDR1 is SGHTA, CDR2 FQGTGA, per germline. The CDR3 spans 16 residues. With V trimmed by 5 bases and J by 1 base, 9 bases remained unmatched. The DNA for the CDR3 is TGTGCCAGCAGCCCCATGCGGGAGGTGTCCCAAGAGACCCAGTACTTC. Its protein is CASSPMREVSQETQYF.

V gene TRBV3-1 combines with J gene TRBJ1-1, with no clear D. The germline gives CDR1 LGHDT, CDR2 YNNKEL (reference sequence). This CDR3 has 13 residues. V was clipped by 5 bases and J by 2 bases, with 9 bases between them. CDR3 region: CASSWLENTEAFF. The CDR3 DNA is TGTGCCAGCAGCTGGCTCGAAAACACTGAAGCTTTCTTT.

The J gene is TRBJ2-7, the V gene TRBV11-1; D is unclear. Germline loops: CDR1 SGHAT, CDR2 FQDESV (reference sequence). There are 16 residues in the CDR3. Trimming removed 3 bases from V and 0 bases from J, with 15 bases in between. The CDR3 DNA reads as TGTGCCAGCAGCTTTAATCGCGGCCGCAGCTCCTACGAGCAGTACTTC. Translated, it gives CASSFNRGRSSYEQYF. Looking up the rest from reference TRBV11-1 and TRBJ2-7 gives the full variable domain: EAEVAQSPRYKITEKSQAVAFWCDPISGHATLYWYRQILGQGPELLVQFQDESVVDDSQLPKDRFSAERLKGVDSTLKIQPAELGDSAMYLCASSFNRGRSSYEQYFGPGTRLTVT.

The V gene is TRBV24-1, the J gene TRBJ2-1; D remains unclear. V lost 0 bases, J lost 7 bases, and 9 bases lay in between. CDR1 KGHDR and CDR2 SFDVKD come from the germline V gene. The CDR3 spans 14 residues. The CDR3 DNA reads TGTGCCACCAGTGATTTGGGCTGGGAAAATGAGCAGTTCTTC. Its protein product is CATSDLGWENEQFF.

This clonotype has only a few counts. The chain has TRBV12-3 or TRBV12-4 and TRBJ2-1; D remains ambiguous. The CDR3 has 13 amino acids. Trimming pared 1 base from V and 10 bases from J, leaving 11 bases between. This CDR3 reads CASSLENTREQFF. For the CDR3, the DNA is TGTGCCAGCAGTTTAGAGAATACCCGGGAGCAGTTCTTC.

With respect to this clonotype: One junction end disagrees with the germline gene, perhaps due to a read error. V gene TRBV7-7 combines with J gene TRBJ2-1; TRBD2 aligns across 7 bases. This CDR3 has 17 amino acids. CDR1 is SSHAT and CDR2 is FNYEAQ in the germline V gene (reference sequence). The CDR3, as DNA: TGTGCTAGCAGCTTAGTGGATAGCGGGCCCTCCTACAATGAGCAGTTCTTC. It specifies CASSLVDSGPSYNEQFF.